These 9 T cell receptor beta chains share one sample of origin, sequenced in a study of T-cell reconstitution after alpha-beta-depleted transplantation in children. Unique molecular identifiers were used in preparing the TCRbeta library. TCRdb independently ran MiXCR on the PCR reads; one entry per CDR3 protein. The sample shows 700,000 or so distinct CDR3 sequences, around 12% of them seen only once. The sample consisted of PBMCs, taken before TCRalphabeta/CD19-depleted stem cell transplant. The receptor source for this set is a girl aged 2 to 9 with congenital amegakaryocytic thrombocytopenia, due to receive a stem cell transplant.

This clonotype has a count of ten or more. For the CDR3, the DNA is TGTGCCAGCACCGAGACAGGGGACGACAGGGACATTCAGTACTTC. Translated: CASTETGDDRDIQYF. The chain couples TRBV5-5 to TRBJ2-4; 8 bases agree with TRBD1. From germline, CDR1 is SGHKS and CDR2 YYEKEE (reference sequence). CDR3 length equals 15 residues. Trimming removed 6 bases from V and 8 bases from J; junction bases left unmatched: 13.

The chain links TRBV7-2 to TRBJ2-2; D possibly corresponds to TRBD2 (7 bases). The germline V gene encodes CDR1 SGHTA and CDR2 FQGNSA. The V and J ends lost 10 bases and 1 base respectively, with 25 bases between them. The CDR3 has 18 residues. The CDR3 DNA sequence: TGTGCCATCTGTTTAGCGGGTACCAGAGGGGGGAACACCGGGGAGCTGTTTTTT. Protein product: CAICLAGTRGGNTGELFF.

This clonotype has a handful of counts. V and J are TRBV20-1 and TRBJ2-4; D is unclear. This CDR3 comprises 14 residues. Trimming pared 6 bases from V and 0 bases from J, leaving 12 bases between. Germline values: CDR1 DFQATT, CDR2 SNEGSKA (reference sequence). The CDR3 DNA reads as TGCAGTGCGCCACTACTCCTAGCCAAAAACATTCAGTACTTC. Amino acids: CSAPLLLAKNIQYF.

This clonotype was observed a handful of times. V usage is TRBV29-1 and J usage is TRBJ2-5; 8 positions agree with TRBD2. With 3 bases clipped from V and 7 bases from J, the junction kept 7 bases outside the gene matches. The CDR3 runs to 13 residues. The V gene's germline CDR1 is SQVTM and CDR2 ANQGSEA. CDR3 protein: CSVEGGLEATQYF. The CDR3 DNA follows: TGCAGCGTTGAGGGGGGACTAGAGGCGACCCAGTACTTC.

This sequence joins TRBV20-1 and TRBJ2-1, with D maybe TRBD2 (6 bases). The CDR3 has 15 residues. Germline V CDR1 and CDR2: DFQATT, SNEGSKA (reference sequence). Trimming left V 6 bases short and J 2 bases short, with 17 bases between. In DNA form, the CDR3 reads TGCAGTGCAAGCCTCGGGAGCCGTCCCTACAATGAGCAGTTCTTC. Its protein is CSASLGSRPYNEQFF.

The chain uses TRBV5-1 and TRBJ2-5; the match to TRBD2 covers 10 bases. Germline-derived CDR1 and CDR2 are SGHRS and YFSETQ. The ends lost 3 bases at V and 4 bases at J; junction bases unmatched: 6. The CDR3 has 15 amino acids. The CDR3 spells CASSSRAGGPETQYF. As DNA, the CDR3 is TGCGCCAGCAGCTCCCGAGCGGGAGGGCCAGAGACCCAGTACTTC.

This clonotype was counted many times. Germline and junction disagree at one end, which may indicate a read error. This chain links TRBV5-1 with TRBJ2-3; 7 bases agree with TRBD2. Germline-derived CDR1 and CDR2 are SGHRS and YFSETQ. The CDR3 is made up of 15 amino acids. CDR3 loop: CASNLEGRGTDTQYF. CDR3 coding DNA: TGCGCCAGCAACTTGGAGGGGAGGGGCACAGATACGCAGTATTTT.

Regarding this clonotype: Possible read error: a much larger clone is one base away. The gene calls are TRBV6-1 and TRBJ2-1; maybe TRBD1 (6 bases). Germline CDR1 and CDR2: MNHNS and SASEGT. This CDR3 is built from 15 residues. CDR3: CTSSTGGQSNNEQFF. In DNA, the CDR3 is TGTACCAGCAGTACCGGAGGACAGTCCAACAATGAGCAGTTCTTC.

This clonotype was counted at least ten times. V gene TRBV5-1 combines with J gene TRBJ2-2; D ambiguous. Germline V CDR1 and CDR2: SGHRS, YFSETQ. Deletions cut 0 bases from V and 3 bases from J, with 6 bases between. The CDR3 is made up of 14 amino acids. The CDR3 loop is CASSLGQHTGELFF. The CDR3 nucleotides are TGCGCCAGCAGCTTGGGACAACACACCGGGGAGCTGTTTTTT.